The entry that follows covers one TCR beta chain sequence. The data were obtained in a study of shared clonotypes between healthy human individuals. The authors divided CD4+ cells into CD45RA+ naive and CD45RA-negative memory subsets. Method: immunoSEQ multiplex PCR; TCRdb's copy keeps in-frame clones and lacks some. This table has some 2,000,000 clones, 85% to 95% appearing once. Per the germline V gene, CDR1 is SGHVS and CDR2 is FQNEAQ. Trimming cost V 5 bases and J 7 bases; bases outside gene matches: 6. This CDR3 is built from 14 residues. V and J are TRBV7-8 and TRBJ1-2; 11 positions match TRBD1. The clonotype originates from a man between 18 and 35 years old in good health. The sample taken for sequencing was naive CD4+ T cells sorted from blood. The subset was: CD45RA+ positively selected. CDR3 protein: CASSSRDRGSGYTF. DNA of the CDR3: TGTGCCAGCAGCAGCCGGGACAGGGGGTCTGGCTACACCTTC.